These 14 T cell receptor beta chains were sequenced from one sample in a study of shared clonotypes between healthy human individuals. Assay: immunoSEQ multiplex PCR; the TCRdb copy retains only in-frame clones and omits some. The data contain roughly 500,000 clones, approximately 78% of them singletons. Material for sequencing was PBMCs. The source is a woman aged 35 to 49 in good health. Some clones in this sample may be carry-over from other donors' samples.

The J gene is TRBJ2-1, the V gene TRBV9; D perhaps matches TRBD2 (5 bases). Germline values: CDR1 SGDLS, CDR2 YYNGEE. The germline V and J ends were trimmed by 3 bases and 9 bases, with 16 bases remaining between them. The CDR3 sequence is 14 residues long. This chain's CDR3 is CASSGHPREGEQFF. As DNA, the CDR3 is TGTGCCAGCAGCGGACATCCTAGAGAGGGTGAGCAGTTCTTC.

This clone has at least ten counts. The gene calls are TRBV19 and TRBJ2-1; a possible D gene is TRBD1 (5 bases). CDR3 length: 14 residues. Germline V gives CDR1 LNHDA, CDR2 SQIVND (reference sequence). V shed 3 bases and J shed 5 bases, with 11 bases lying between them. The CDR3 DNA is TGTGCCAGTAGTATGAGCAGGGCGCACAATGAGCAGTTCTTC. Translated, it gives CASSMSRAHNEQFF.

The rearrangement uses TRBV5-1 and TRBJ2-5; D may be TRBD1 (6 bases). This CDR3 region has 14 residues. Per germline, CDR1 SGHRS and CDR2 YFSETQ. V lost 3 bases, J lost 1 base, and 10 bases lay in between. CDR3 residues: CASSWLDSQETQYF. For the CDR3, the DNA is TGCGCCAGCAGCTGGTTGGACAGCCAAGAGACCCAGTACTTC.

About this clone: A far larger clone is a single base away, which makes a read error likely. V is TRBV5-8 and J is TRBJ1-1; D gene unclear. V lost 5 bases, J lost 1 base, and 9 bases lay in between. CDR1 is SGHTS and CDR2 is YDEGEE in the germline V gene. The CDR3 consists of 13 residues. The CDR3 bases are TGTGCCAGCAGTCCCACATCGAACACTGAAGCTTTCTTT. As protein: CASSPTSNTEAFF.

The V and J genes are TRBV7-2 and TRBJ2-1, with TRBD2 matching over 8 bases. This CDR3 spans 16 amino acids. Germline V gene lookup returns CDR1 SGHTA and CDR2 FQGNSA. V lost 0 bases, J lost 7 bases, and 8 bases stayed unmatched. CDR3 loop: CASSLAGSGSLNEQFF. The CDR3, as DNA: TGTGCCAGCAGCTTAGCTGGGAGCGGGAGTCTGAATGAGCAGTTCTTC.

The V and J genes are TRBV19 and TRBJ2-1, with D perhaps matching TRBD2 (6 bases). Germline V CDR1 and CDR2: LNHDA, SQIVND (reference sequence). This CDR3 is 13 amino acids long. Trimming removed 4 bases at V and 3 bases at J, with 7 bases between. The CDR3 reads CASSKGLYNEQFF. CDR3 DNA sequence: TGTGCCAGTAGTAAGGGACTCTACAATGAGCAGTTCTTC.

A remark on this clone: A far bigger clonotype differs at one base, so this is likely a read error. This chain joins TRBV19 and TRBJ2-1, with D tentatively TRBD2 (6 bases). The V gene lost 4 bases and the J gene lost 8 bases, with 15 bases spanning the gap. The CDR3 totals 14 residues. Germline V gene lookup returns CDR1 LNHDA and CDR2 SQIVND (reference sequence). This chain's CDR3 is CASSTPGLPHEQFF. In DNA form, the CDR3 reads TGTGCCAGTAGTACCCCGGGACTTCCTCATGAGCAGTTCTTC.

The CDR3 region is CASRNSGHGNTIYF. The CDR3 region has the DNA TGTGCCAGCAGAAACAGCGGGCATGGAAACACCATATATTTT. The rearrangement uses TRBV6-5 and TRBJ1-3; D is undetermined. The germline gives CDR1 MNHEY, CDR2 SVGAGI. CDR3 length: 14 amino acids. Trimming cost V 6 bases and J 3 bases, with 12 bases left between them.

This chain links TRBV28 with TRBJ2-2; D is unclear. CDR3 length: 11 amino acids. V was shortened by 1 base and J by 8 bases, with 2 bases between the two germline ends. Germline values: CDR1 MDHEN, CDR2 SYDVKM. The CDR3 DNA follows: TGTGCCAGCAGTTTATTTGGGGAGCTGTTTTTT. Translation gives CASSLFGELFF.

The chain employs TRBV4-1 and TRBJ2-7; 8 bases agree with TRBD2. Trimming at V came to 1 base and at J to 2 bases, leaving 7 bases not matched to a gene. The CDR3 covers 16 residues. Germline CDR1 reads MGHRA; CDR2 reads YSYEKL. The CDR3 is CASSQAGAGVAYEQYF. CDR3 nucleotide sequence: TGCGCCAGCAGCCAAGCGGGAGCGGGAGTGGCCTACGAGCAGTACTTC.

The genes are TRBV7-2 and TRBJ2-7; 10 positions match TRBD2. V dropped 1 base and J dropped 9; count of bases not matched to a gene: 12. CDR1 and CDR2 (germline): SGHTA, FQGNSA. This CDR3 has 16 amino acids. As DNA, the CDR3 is TGTGCCAGCAGCTTAGTGTTAGCGGGAGGAGGGGTCGGGCAGTACTTC. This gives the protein CASSLVLAGGGVGQYF.

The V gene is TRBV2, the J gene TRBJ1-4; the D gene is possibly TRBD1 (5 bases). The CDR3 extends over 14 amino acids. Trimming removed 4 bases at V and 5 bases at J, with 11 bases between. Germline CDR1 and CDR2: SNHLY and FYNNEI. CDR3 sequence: CASSAGVQNEKLFF. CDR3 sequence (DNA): TGTGCCAGCAGTGCGGGGGTACAGAATGAAAAACTGTTTTTT.

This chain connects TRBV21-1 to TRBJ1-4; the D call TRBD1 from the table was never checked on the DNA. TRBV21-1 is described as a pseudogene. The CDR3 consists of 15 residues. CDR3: CASTPGQATNEKLFF. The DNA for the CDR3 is TGTGCCAGCACTCCTGGACAGGCAACTAATGAAAAACTGTTTTTT.

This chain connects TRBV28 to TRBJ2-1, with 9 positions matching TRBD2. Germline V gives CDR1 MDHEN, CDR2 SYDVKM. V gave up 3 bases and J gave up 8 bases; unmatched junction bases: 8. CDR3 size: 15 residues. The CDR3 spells CASSFRAGLADEQFF. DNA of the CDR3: TGTGCCAGCAGTTTTAGAGCGGGACTAGCTGATGAGCAGTTCTTC.